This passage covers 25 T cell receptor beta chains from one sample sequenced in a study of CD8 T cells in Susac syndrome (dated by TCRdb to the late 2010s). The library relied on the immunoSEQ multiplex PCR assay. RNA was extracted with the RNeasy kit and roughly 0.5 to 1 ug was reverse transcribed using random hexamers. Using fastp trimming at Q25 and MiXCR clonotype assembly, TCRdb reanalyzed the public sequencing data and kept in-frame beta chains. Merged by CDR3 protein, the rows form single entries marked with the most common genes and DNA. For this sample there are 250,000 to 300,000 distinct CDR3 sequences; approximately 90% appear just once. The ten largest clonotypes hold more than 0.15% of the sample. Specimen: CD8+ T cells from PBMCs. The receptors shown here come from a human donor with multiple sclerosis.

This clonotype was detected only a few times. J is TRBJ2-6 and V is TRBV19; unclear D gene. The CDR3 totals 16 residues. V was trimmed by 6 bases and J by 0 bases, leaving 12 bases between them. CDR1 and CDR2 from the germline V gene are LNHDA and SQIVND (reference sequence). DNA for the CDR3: TGTGCCAGTAGCCCAGGAGCCAACTCTGGGGCCAACGTCCTGACTTTC. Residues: CASSPGANSGANVLTF.

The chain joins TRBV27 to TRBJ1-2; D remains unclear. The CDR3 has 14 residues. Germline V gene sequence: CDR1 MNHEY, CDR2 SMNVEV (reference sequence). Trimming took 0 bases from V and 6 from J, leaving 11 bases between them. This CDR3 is CASSLSGMGNGYTF. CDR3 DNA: TGTGCCAGCAGTTTATCCGGGATGGGGAATGGCTACACCTTC.

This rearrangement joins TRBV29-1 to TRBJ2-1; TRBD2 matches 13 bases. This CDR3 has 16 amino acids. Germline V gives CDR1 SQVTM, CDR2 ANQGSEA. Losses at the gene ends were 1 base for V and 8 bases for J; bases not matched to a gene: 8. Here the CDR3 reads CSVEGVTSGRGDEQFF. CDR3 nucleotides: TGCAGCGTTGAAGGGGTAACTAGCGGGAGGGGCGATGAGCAGTTCTTC.

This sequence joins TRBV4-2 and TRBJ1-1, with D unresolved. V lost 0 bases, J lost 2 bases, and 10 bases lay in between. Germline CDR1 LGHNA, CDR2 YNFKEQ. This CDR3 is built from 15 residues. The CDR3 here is CASSQDYGENTEAFF. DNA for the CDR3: TGTGCCAGCAGCCAAGATTATGGGGAAAACACTGAAGCTTTCTTT.

The CDR3 DNA sequence: TGCGCCAGCAGCCAAGATAGCAGCGGGAGGGCCCTCTACGAGCAGTACTTC. Protein product: CASSQDSSGRALYEQYF. V gene TRBV4-3 combines with J gene TRBJ2-7; 10 positions agree with TRBD2. Germline V lookup: CDR1 LGHNA, CDR2 YSLEER. Trimming took 0 bases from V and 3 from J; bases not matched to a gene: 8. The CDR3 length is 17 residues.

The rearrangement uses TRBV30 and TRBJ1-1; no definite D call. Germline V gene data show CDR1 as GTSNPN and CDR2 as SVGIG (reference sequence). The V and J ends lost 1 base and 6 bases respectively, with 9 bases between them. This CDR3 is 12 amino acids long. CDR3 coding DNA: TGTGCCTGGAGTGCCCCAAACGCTGAAGCTTTCTTT. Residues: CAWSAPNAEAFF.

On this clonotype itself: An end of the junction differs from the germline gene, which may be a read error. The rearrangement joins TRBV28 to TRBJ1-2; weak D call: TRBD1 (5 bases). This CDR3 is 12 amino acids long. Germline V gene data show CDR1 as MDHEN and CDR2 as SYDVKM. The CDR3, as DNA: TGTACCAGCGAGGACAACTCCTATGGCTACACCTTC. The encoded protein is CTSEDNSYGYTF.

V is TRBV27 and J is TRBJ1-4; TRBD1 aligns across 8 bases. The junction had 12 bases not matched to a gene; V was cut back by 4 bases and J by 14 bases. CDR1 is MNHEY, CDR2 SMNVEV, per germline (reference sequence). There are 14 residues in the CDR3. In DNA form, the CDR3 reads TGTGCCAGCAGTTCGGACAGGGAAAAACAATTGCTGTTTTTT. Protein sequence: CASSSDREKQLLFF. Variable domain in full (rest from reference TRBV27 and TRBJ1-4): EAQVTQNPRYLITVTGKKLTVTCSQNMNHEYMSWYRQDPGLGLRQIYYSMNVEVTDKGDVPEGYKVSRKEKRNFPLILESPSPNQTSLYFCASSSDREKQLLFFGSGTQLSVL.

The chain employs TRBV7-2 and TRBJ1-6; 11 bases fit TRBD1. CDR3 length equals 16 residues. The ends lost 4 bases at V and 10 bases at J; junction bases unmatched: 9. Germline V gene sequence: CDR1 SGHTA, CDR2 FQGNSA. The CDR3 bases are TGTGCCAGCAGCTCGGCGGGGACAGGGGGAGGCTCACCCCTCCACTTT. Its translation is CASSSAGTGGGSPLHF.

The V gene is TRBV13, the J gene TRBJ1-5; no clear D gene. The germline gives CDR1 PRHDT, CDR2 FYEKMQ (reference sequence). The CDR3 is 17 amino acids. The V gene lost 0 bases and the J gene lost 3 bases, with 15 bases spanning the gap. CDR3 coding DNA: TGTGCCAGCAGCTTAGGCCCAAGACCTACCCCCAATCAGCCCCAGCATTTT. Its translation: CASSLGPRPTPNQPQHF.

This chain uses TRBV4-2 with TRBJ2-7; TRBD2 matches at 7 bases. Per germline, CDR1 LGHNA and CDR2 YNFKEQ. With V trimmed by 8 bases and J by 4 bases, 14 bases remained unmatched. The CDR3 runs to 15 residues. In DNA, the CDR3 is TGTGCCAGCCGACCTTGGGCGGGAGAGGGTTACGAGCAGTACTTC. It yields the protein CASRPWAGEGYEQYF.

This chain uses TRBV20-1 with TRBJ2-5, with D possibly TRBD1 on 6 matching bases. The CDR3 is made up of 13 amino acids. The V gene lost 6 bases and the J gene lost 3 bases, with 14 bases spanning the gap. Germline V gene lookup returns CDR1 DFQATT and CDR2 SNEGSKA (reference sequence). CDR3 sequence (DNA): TGCAGTGCCCATGACAGGACGGAAGAGACCCAGTACTTC. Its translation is CSAHDRTEETQYF.

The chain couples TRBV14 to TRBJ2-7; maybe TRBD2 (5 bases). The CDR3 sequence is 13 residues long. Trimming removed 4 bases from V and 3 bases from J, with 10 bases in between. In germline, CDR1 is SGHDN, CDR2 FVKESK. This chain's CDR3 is CASSPGLFYEQYF. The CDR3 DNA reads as TGTGCCAGCAGCCCGGGATTGTTCTACGAGCAGTACTTC.

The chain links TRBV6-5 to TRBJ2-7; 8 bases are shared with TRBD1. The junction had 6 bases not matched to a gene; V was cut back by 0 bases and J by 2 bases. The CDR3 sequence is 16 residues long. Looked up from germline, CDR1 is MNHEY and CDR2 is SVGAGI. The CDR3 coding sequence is TGTGCCAGCAGTTACTCGACGGGACAGGCGACCTACGAGCAGTACTTC. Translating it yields CASSYSTGQATYEQYF.

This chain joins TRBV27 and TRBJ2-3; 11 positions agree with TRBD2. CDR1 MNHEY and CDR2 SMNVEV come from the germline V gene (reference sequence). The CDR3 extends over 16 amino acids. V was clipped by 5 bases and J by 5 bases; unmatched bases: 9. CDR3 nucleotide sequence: TGTGCCAGCAGTGTTATAGCGGGAGGGCCTAGAGATACGCAGTATTTT. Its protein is CASSVIAGGPRDTQYF.

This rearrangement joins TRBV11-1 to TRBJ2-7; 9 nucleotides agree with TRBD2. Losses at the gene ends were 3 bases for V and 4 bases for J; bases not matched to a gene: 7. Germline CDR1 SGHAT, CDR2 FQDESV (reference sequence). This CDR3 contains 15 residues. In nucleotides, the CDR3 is TGTGCCAGCAGCTTGGATAGCGGGAGCACGTACGAGCAGTACTTC. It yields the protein CASSLDSGSTYEQYF.

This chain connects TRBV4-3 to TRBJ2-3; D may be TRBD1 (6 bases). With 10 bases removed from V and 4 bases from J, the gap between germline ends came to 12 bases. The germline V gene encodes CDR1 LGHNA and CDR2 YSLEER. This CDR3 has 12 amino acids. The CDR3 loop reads CATTNRADTQYF. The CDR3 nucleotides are TGCGCCACGACAAACAGGGCAGATACGCAGTATTTT.

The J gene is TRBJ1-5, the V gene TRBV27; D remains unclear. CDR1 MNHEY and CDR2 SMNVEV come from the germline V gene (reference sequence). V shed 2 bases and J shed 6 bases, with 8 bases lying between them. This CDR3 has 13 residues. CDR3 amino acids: CASSLGLAQPQHF. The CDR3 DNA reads TGTGCCAGCAGTTTAGGACTGGCTCAGCCCCAGCATTTT.

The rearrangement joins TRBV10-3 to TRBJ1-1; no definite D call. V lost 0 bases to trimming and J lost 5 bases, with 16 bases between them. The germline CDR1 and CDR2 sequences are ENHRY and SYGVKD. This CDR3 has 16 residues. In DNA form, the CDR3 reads TGTGCCATCAGTGAGTCGATCAATCCGGTGGGGACTGAAGCTTTCTTT. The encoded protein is CAISESINPVGTEAFF.

The CDR3 DNA follows: TGTGCCAGCAGTGAATCAGAGGGACAAGAGACCCAGTACTTC. This sequence encodes CASSESEGQETQYF. The V call is TRBV25-1, the J call TRBJ2-5; D may be TRBD2 (5 bases). CDR1 is MGHDK and CDR2 is SYGVNS in the germline V gene. This CDR3 comprises 14 residues. V was pared by 1 base and J by 2 bases, with 8 bases between.

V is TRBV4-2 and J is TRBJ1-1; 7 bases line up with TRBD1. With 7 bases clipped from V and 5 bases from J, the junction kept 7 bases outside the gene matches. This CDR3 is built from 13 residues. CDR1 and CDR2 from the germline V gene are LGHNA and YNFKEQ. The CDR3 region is CASNQGGKTEAFF. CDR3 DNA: TGTGCCAGCAACCAGGGGGGAAAAACTGAAGCTTTCTTT.

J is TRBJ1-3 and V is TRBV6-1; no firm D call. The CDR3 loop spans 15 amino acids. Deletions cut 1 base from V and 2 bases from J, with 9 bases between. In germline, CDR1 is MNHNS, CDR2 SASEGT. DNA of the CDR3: TGTGCCAGCAGTGAAGGGCGCCCGGCTGGAAACACCATATATTTT. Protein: CASSEGRPAGNTIYF.

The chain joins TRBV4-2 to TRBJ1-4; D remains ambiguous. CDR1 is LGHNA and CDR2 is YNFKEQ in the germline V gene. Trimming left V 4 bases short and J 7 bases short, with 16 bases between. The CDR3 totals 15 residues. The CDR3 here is CASSPDVGPPEKLFF. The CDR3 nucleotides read TGTGCCAGCAGCCCGGATGTGGGTCCTCCTGAAAAACTGTTTTTT.

This chain's CDR3 is CASSEEWQNYEQYF. DNA of the CDR3: TGTGCCAGCAGTGAAGAGTGGCAGAACTACGAGCAGTACTTC. The chain has TRBV2 and TRBJ2-7; D is unresolved. The germline gives CDR1 SNHLY, CDR2 FYNNEI. Trimming took 1 base from V and 3 from J, leaving 10 bases between them. The CDR3 runs to 14 residues.

In nucleotides, the CDR3 is TGTGCCAGCAGTTTGGCGGGAGAAAACATTCAGTACTTC. This codes for CASSLAGENIQYF. This chain uses TRBV27 with TRBJ2-4; 7 bases map to TRBD2. CDR3 size: 13 residues. Germline V gene lookup returns CDR1 MNHEY and CDR2 SMNVEV (reference sequence). The junction had 1 base not matched to a gene; V was cut back by 3 bases and J by 5 bases.